This is a list of T cell receptor beta chains from one sample in a study of monozygotic twins with inflammatory bowel disease. Reanalyzing the 5' RACE reads, TCRdb keeps one entry per CDR3 protein, without DNA. The record lists about 380,000 distinct CDR3 sequences, of which the ten most abundant hold 2.5% to 3%. The sequencing input was blood. The origin of the receptors is a human donor with ulcerative colitis or Crohn's disease, or a healthy co-twin of an affected twin (not recorded which). CDR3s include the opening cysteine and the closing phenylalanine or tryptophan.

>TRBJ2-7|TRBV18
CASSPSDASEQYF
>TRBJ2-3|TRBV29-1
CSAEGLATDTQYF
>TRBJ2-1|TRBV15
CATSRDLINEQFF
>TRBJ2-5|TRBV5-4
CASSPDSGGTETQYF
>TRBJ1-5|TRBV5-5
CASSRPGTAYQPQHF
>TRBJ2-5|TRBV7-9
CASSSGPGQEDQETQYF
>TRBJ2-5|TRBV6-5
CASSYSIGARVNQETQYF
>TRBJ1-1|TRBV6-2/TRBV6-3
CASSPPGQGAARPEAFF
>TRBJ2-7|TRBV3-1
CASSERVGARGPYEQYF
>TRBJ2-7|TRBV13
CASRPGTGVHEQYF
>TRBJ2-7|TRBV12-3/TRBV12-4
CASSLRGLSEQYF
>TRBJ1-6|TRBV20-1
CSARVTADSPLHF
>TRBJ1-4|TRBV14
CASSQEGALARNEKLFF
>TRBJ2-7|TRBV13
CASLIGGREYEQYF
>TRBJ2-3|TRBV3-1
CASSQMSAGKDTQYF
>TRBJ2-2|TRBV20-1
CSARDQSGTTGELFF
>TRBJ2-1|TRBV7-9
CASSSGLLTYNEQFF
>TRBJ1-4|TRBV7-9
CASSPRQGEGPNEKLFF
>TRBJ2-7|TRBV27
CASSPSRIRDRVNEQYF
>TRBJ1-4|TRBV18
CASSPRLGANEKLFF
>TRBJ2-2|TRBV7-3
CASSLVGLNTGELFF
>TRBJ2-1|TRBV5-1
CASSFEAGLLSSSYNEQFF
>TRBJ1-3|TRBV20-1
CSTWEGNTIYF
>TRBJ2-3|TRBV7-2
CASSLEYRGGGDTQYF
>TRBJ1-5|TRBV29-1
CSVVDRSNQPQHF
>TRBJ2-1|TRBV5-1
CASSRNPDRITSNEQFF
>TRBJ1-2|TRBV7-2
CASSLGPGTGGYTF
>TRBJ2-2|TRBV12-3/TRBV12-4
CASGAPPGGLFF
>TRBJ2-7|TRBV29-1
CSIRGGYEQYF
>TRBJ2-7|TRBV4-3
CASSQGFVGQGAYEQYF
>TRBJ2-3|TRBV4-3
CASSPIGVVRVADTQYF
>TRBJ2-2|TRBV7-3
CASSLTTGSNTGELFF
>TRBJ2-4|TRBV10-3
CAISPDTLAGGRIIQYF
>TRBJ2-5|TRBV10-3
CAISERRETQYF
>TRBJ1-1|TRBV6-5
CASSYFSGGNTEAFF
>TRBJ2-3|TRBV7-2
CASSRGGFGGTQYF
>TRBJ2-7|TRBV11-1
CASSPWTGNSYEQYF
>TRBJ1-1|TRBV12-3/TRBV12-4
CASSRLGQTLNTEAFF
>TRBJ2-3|TRBV11-3
CASSLIPTGQRRSTDTQYF
>TRBJ2-3|TRBV5-1
CASSPTRPGGTDTQYF
>TRBJ2-2|TRBV6-5
CASSYGTAREGELFF
>TRBJ2-2|TRBV5-5
CASSLAVSGELFF
>TRBJ2-2|TRBV7-2
CASSNWPYTGELFF
>TRBJ2-1|TRBV20-1
CSAGSGTGGNEQFF
>TRBJ2-1|TRBV18
CASSPGTVSYNEQFF
>TRBJ1-1|TRBV9
CASSVEANTEAFF